A selection of T cell receptor beta chains follows, all from one sample in a study of cytomegalovirus exposure and HLA in healthy donors. Sequencing was performed with immunoSEQ multiplex PCR; in TCRdb, only in-frame clones are kept and a portion is missing. This sample yields about 110,000 clones, of which roughly 86% are seen a single time; 2% to 2.5% belongs to the top ten. Sequencing input: PBMCs. The receptors derive from a woman between 18 and 30 years old in good health and CMV-seronegative. CDR3s include the opening cysteine and the closing phenylalanine or tryptophan. The D gene is left open where the match is weak. The size field is filled for only some rows; it gives once, few, many or a size class.

CDR3 protein	CDR3 DNA	V gene	J gene	D gene	CDR3 length	clone size
CASSVAPAGNNEQFF	TGTGCCAGCAGCGTTGCCCCCGCAGGGAACAATGAGCAGTTCTTC	TRBV9	TRBJ2-1	.	15	.
CASSQGGGGVEDTQYF	TGTGCCAGCAGTCAGGGGGGCGGCGGGGTGGAAGATACGCAGTATTTT	TRBV5-4	TRBJ2-3	.	16	.
CASSSFHWGYTF	TGTGCCAGCAGTTCTTTCCACTGGGGCTACACCTTC	TRBV28	TRBJ1-2	.	12	.
CASSYPGTGALPNTEAFF	TGTGCCAGCAGCTACCCGGGGACAGGGGCCCTTCCGAACACTGAAGCTTTCTTT	TRBV11-2	TRBJ1-1	TRBD1	18	.
CASSLPGTGGHEQFF	TGTGCCAGCAGCCTCCCCGGGACAGGGGGCCATGAGCAGTTCTTC	TRBV27	TRBJ2-1	TRBD1	15	.
CATSRGHISTVLDTQYF	TGTGCCACCAGCAGAGGCCACATATCGACAGTATTGGATACGCAGTATTTT	TRBV15	TRBJ2-3	.	17	.
CASSAPGTGSYEQYF	TGTGCCAGCAGTGCCCCCGGGACAGGGTCCTACGAGCAGTACTTC	TRBV28	TRBJ2-7	TRBD1	15	.
CASSQCFGGRNIYGYTF	TGCGCCAGCAGTCAATGTTTCGGGGGTCGGAATATTTATGGCTACACCTTC	TRBV23-1	TRBJ1-2	.	17	.
CASSQDPGFTQYF	TGCGCCAGCAGCCAAGATCCGGGGTTTACGCAGTATTTT	TRBV4-1	TRBJ2-3	.	13	.
CASSQAGTSGVTQYF	TGTGCCAGCAGCCAAGCCGGGACTAGCGGGGTTACGCAGTATTTT	TRBV14	TRBJ2-3	TRBD2	15	once
CASSIRPGAFF	TGTGCCAGCAGTATAAGGCCGGGAGCTTTCTTT	TRBV2	TRBJ1-1	.	11	.
CASSPPLGGYEQYF	TGCGCCAGCAGCCCCCCCTTAGGCGGGTACGAGCAGTACTTC	TRBV5-1	TRBJ2-7	.	14	.
CASRRDTGELFF	TGTGCCAGCAGGAGGGACACCGGGGAGCTGTTTTTT	TRBV2	TRBJ2-2	.	12	.
CASSPRETQYF	TGTGCCAGCAGCCCCCGTGAGACCCAGTACTTC	TRBV7-9	TRBJ2-5	.	11	few
CASSEDSYGYTF	TGTGCCAGCAGTGAGGACAGCTATGGCTACACCTTC	TRBV2	TRBJ1-2	.	12	few
CASSFKSSGNTGELFF	TGTGCCAGTAGTTTCAAGTCTAGCGGGAACACCGGGGAGCTGTTTTTT	TRBV19	TRBJ2-2	TRBD2	16	.
CASSLDRGMVDGYTF	TGCGCCAGCAGCTTGGACAGGGGAATGGTAGATGGCTACACCTTC	TRBV5-1	TRBJ1-2	TRBD1	15	.
CASSTSGRTYEQYF	TGCGCCAGCAGTACTAGCGGGAGGACCTACGAGCAGTACTTC	TRBV10-2	TRBJ2-7	TRBD2	14	.
CASSPLISGNSYNEQFF	TGTGCCAGCAGCCCTCTCATCAGCGGGAACTCCTACAATGAGCAGTTCTTC	TRBV7-6	TRBJ2-1	TRBD2	17	.
CASSSTGTANEKLFF	TGTGCCAGCAGTTCCACCGGGACAGCTAATGAAAAACTGTTTTTT	TRBV7-6	TRBJ1-4	TRBD1	15	.
CASSLAPGGEETQYF	TGCGCCAGCAGCTTGGCCCCAGGGGGCGAGGAGACCCAGTACTTC	TRBV5-1	TRBJ2-5	TRBD1	15	.
CASSFPGRYEQYF	TGTGCCAGCAGTTTTCCCGGGAGGTACGAGCAGTACTTC	TRBV28	TRBJ2-7	TRBD2	13	.
CASSSPGVHTGELFF	TGTGCCAGCTCCTCCCCGGGGGTCCACACCGGGGAGCTGTTTTTT	TRBV6-5	TRBJ2-2	.	15	.
CASSLGTMNTEAFF	TGTGCCAGCAGTTTAGGCACCATGAACACTGAAGCTTTCTTT	TRBV27	TRBJ1-1	.	14	.
CATGLAGAQETQYF	TGTGCCACCGGACTAGCGGGAGCCCAAGAGACCCAGTACTTC	TRBV2	TRBJ2-5	TRBD2	14	.